This T cell receptor (beta chain) was retrieved from a study of T cell responses to AZD1222 COVID-19 vaccine. Worth noting for this clone: The antigen is undetermined.

The CDR3 is 17 residues long. The germline V gene has CDR1 MNHNY and CDR2 SVGAGI (reference sequence). Trimming removed 5 bases at V and 7 bases at J, with 21 bases between. Here immunoSEQ multiplex PCR was the method, and the copy in TCRdb shows in-frame clones only, minus some. The repertoire holds around 150,000 clones, with roughly 90% as singletons. Broader study findings: Spike was spanned by vaccine-associated CD4 TCRs, with dominance at 160-218 and 743-854. Unmutated regions of variants are reportedly targeted by nearly half of spike-specific TCRs. Repertoires were collected only later (after the peak T cell response had occurred).

Sequencing used peripheral blood, obtained 28 days after the second AZD1222 dose. The V call is TRBV6-6, the J call TRBJ1-6; D gene unclear. This clonotype was sampled from an adult who received the AZD1222 COVID-19 vaccine. The CDR3 reads CASSPGLGDRWNSPLHF. As DNA, the CDR3 is TGTGCCAGCAGTCCGGGCCTAGGAGATCGATGGAATTCACCCCTCCACTTT.